Presented here are 23 T cell receptor beta chains from one specimen sequenced in a study of blood T cell repertoires in COVID-19. The repertoire was sequenced with immunoSEQ multiplex PCR; TCRdb's copy has only in-frame clones and lacks some. The sample records about 170,000 clones, over 70% being singletons. Input material: peripheral blood. All receptors derive from a woman in her 70s who had recovered from COVID-19.

This CDR3 is CASSSGPRRDTQYF. CDR3 DNA: TGTGCCAGCAGTTCCGGTCCTAGGCGGGATACGCAGTATTTT. The chain links TRBV27 to TRBJ2-3; D unresolved. Trimming took 4 bases from V and 6 from J, leaving 14 bases between them. The CDR3 runs to 14 residues. From germline, CDR1 is MNHEY and CDR2 SMNVEV (reference sequence).

The gene calls are TRBV2 and TRBJ1-5, with D possibly TRBD1 on 6 matching bases. The germline V and J ends were trimmed by 4 bases and 7 bases, with 14 bases remaining between them. The CDR3 sequence is 14 residues long. The germline V gene encodes CDR1 SNHLY and CDR2 FYNNEI. CDR3: CASSVYRAQQPQHF. CDR3 in DNA: TGTGCCAGCAGTGTCTACAGGGCTCAGCAGCCCCAGCATTTT.

The V and J genes are TRBV4-2 and TRBJ1-5; maybe TRBD1 (5 bases). Germline assignment: CDR1 LGHNA and CDR2 YNFKEQ. The CDR3 loop spans 17 amino acids. Deletions cut 0 bases from V and 0 bases from J, with 12 bases between. For the CDR3, the DNA is TGTGCCAGCAGCCAAGATGGCGACAGACCTAGCAATCAGCCCCAGCATTTT. It encodes CASSQDGDRPSNQPQHF.

The chain carries TRBV7-9 and TRBJ1-5; the D gene is possibly TRBD1 (6 bases). The germline V and J ends were trimmed by 2 bases and 7 bases, with 18 bases remaining between them. The CDR3 contains 16 residues. Germline V gene lookup returns CDR1 SEHNR and CDR2 FQNEAQ (reference sequence). The CDR3 reads CASSLSRGGPGQPQHF. In DNA, the CDR3 is TGTGCCAGCAGCTTAAGTCGGGGGGGGCCTGGGCAGCCCCAGCATTTT.

The V gene is TRBV6-5, the J gene TRBJ2-5; 11 nucleotides line up with TRBD1. V gave up 8 bases and J gave up 1 base; unmatched junction bases: 3. This CDR3 is built from 14 residues. Germline V gives CDR1 MNHEY, CDR2 SVGAGI. This CDR3 is CASGGTGGQETQYF. CDR3 DNA: TGTGCCAGCGGGGGGACAGGGGGCCAAGAGACCCAGTACTTC.

This rearrangement joins TRBV18 to TRBJ2-3; 9 bases fit TRBD2. Per germline, CDR1 KGHSH and CDR2 LQKENI. V was pared by 8 bases and J by 5 bases, with 11 bases of the junction left unmatched. This CDR3 has 15 amino acids. DNA for the CDR3: TGTGCCAGCACGGGACTAGCCGGGGACGAAGATACGCAGTATTTT. Residues: CASTGLAGDEDTQYF.

The chain is built from TRBV24-1 and TRBJ2-2, with a possible D match to TRBD1 (5 bases). Trimming stripped 4 bases from V and 1 base from J, with 9 bases between. From germline, CDR1 is KGHDR and CDR2 SFDVKD. This CDR3 contains 15 residues. The CDR3 DNA is TGTGCCACCAGTGACCCCGGACAGAACACCGGGGAGCTGTTTTTT. It codes for CATSDPGQNTGELFF.

The chain carries TRBV4-3 and TRBJ1-5, with 8 positions matching TRBD1. V lost 0 bases to trimming and J lost 5 bases; unmatched junction nucleotides: 6. The CDR3 has 16 amino acids. Germline CDR1 LGHNA, CDR2 YSLEER. The CDR3 DNA follows: TGCGCCAGCAGCCAAGATGCGCAGGGGGCGGATCAGCCCCAGCATTTT. The encoded protein is CASSQDAQGADQPQHF.

V gene TRBV7-9 combines with J gene TRBJ2-2, with TRBD2 matching over 13 bases. The CDR3 consists of 18 residues. V was clipped by 4 bases and J by 4 bases; unmatched bases: 9. Germline CDR1 is SEHNR and CDR2 is FQNEAQ (reference sequence). The CDR3 nucleotides are TGTGCCAGCAGCTCCGGACTAGCGGGAGTTCGGGGCACCGGGGAGCTGTTTTTT. As protein: CASSSGLAGVRGTGELFF. Filled out from reference TRBV7-9 and TRBJ2-2, the complete variable domain reads DTGVSQNPRHKITKRGQNVTFRCDPISEHNRLYWYRQTLGQGPEFLTYFQNEAQLEKSRLLSDRFSAERPKGSFSTLEIQRTEQGDSAMYLCASSSGLAGVRGTGELFFGEGSRLTVL.

The chain combines TRBV3-1 (or the pseudogene TRBV3-2) with TRBJ1-3; TRBD1 matches at 8 bases. Germline lookup yields CDR1 LGHDT and CDR2 YNNKEL (reference sequence). This CDR3 is built from 15 residues. J was trimmed by 4 bases and V by 2 bases; bases with no gene match: 4. DNA of the CDR3: TGTGCCAGCAGCCAACAGGGGGCGGGAGGAAACACCATATATTTT. It codes for CASSQQGAGGNTIYF.

J is TRBJ2-3 and V is TRBV7-3; TRBD2 matches at 15 bases. The CDR3 has 16 amino acids. V lost 4 bases, J lost 3 bases, and 2 bases stayed unmatched. The V gene's germline CDR1 is SGHTA and CDR2 FQGTGA. CDR3 coding DNA: TGTGCCAGCAGCTCTGGGACTAGCGGGAGGACAGATACGCAGTATTTT. This sequence encodes CASSSGTSGRTDTQYF.

J is TRBJ2-1 and V is TRBV18; perhaps TRBD2 as D (6 bases). Germline loops: CDR1 KGHSH, CDR2 LQKENI. V lost 6 bases to trimming and J lost 9 bases, with 18 bases between them. The length of the CDR3 is 14 residues. CDR3 protein: CASSQGQRGTEQFF. CDR3 bases: TGTGCCAGCTCCCAAGGGCAGCGCGGGACTGAGCAGTTCTTC.

This chain uses TRBV10-3 with TRBJ2-7; D remains unclear. CDR1 ENHRY and CDR2 SYGVKD come from the germline V gene. The CDR3 is 12 amino acids. The CDR3 sequence: CASGQFGIEQYF. Here the CDR3 DNA reads TGTGCGAGTGGGCAGTTCGGAATCGAGCAGTACTTC.

This chain joins TRBV29-1 and TRBJ2-7; perhaps TRBD2 as D (6 bases). The V end was cut by 1 base, the J end by 3 bases, with 16 bases between. Germline assignment: CDR1 SQVTM and CDR2 ANQGSEA. There are 15 residues in the CDR3. DNA of the CDR3: TGCAGCGTTGAAGCGGGGCGGCGGGACGACTACGAGCAGTACTTC. It codes for CSVEAGRRDDYEQYF.

This chain connects TRBV15 to TRBJ1-1, with a tentative D call TRBD1 (5 bases). The germline CDR1 and CDR2 sequences are LNHNV and YYDKDF (reference sequence). CDR3 length: 13 amino acids. Trimming took off 3 bases at V and 1 base at J, with 6 bases between the two ends. The CDR3 DNA reads as TGTGCCACCAGCAGGACAGCGAACACTGAAGCTTTCTTT. Residues: CATSRTANTEAFF.

The rearrangement links TRBV2 to TRBJ2-7, with TRBD1 matching over 7 bases. The CDR3 has 17 amino acids. CDR1 is SNHLY and CDR2 is FYNNEI in the germline V gene. The trim removed 2 bases at V and 1 base at J, leaving 11 bases unmatched. In nucleotides, the CDR3 is TGTGCCAGCAGTGAACTGAGTTGGGGGACAGCTTCCTACGAGCAGTACTTC. This sequence encodes CASSELSWGTASYEQYF.

The J gene is TRBJ1-1, the V gene TRBV5-1; no reliable D call. Germline CDR1 is SGHRS and CDR2 is YFSETQ. V was shortened by 2 bases and J by 4 bases, with 12 bases between the two germline ends. CDR3 length equals 14 residues. The CDR3 reads CASSLRGWGTEAFF. CDR3 DNA sequence: TGCGCCAGCAGCTTACGGGGATGGGGCACTGAAGCTTTCTTT.

This rearrangement joins TRBV3-1 (or the pseudogene TRBV3-2) to TRBJ1-6; 8 bases align to TRBD1. V shed 4 bases, J shed 9 bases, and the junction held 5 bases outside the gene matches. Germline CDR1 LGHDT, CDR2 YNNKEL (reference sequence). The CDR3 sequence is 14 residues long. CDR3 nucleotides: TGTGCCAGCAGCCCCAGGACAGGGTCTTCACCCCTCCACTTT. It specifies CASSPRTGSSPLHF.

The chain couples TRBV30 to TRBJ2-1; 7 bases agree with TRBD2. Germline trimming cut 0 bases from V and 9 bases from J; bases unmatched to any gene: 5. From germline, CDR1 is GTSNPN and CDR2 SVGIG (reference sequence). The CDR3 contains 13 residues. The DNA for the CDR3 is TGTGCCTGGAGTGTACGGAGCGGGGCTGAGCAGTTCTTC. This translates into CAWSVRSGAEQFF.

CDR3 nucleotides: TGTGCCAGCACCATCGGCGGGATTGATGTGTATGAGCAGTTCTTC. The encoded protein is CASTIGGIDVYEQFF. This chain links TRBV28 with TRBJ2-1; perhaps TRBD2 as D (6 bases). There are 15 residues in the CDR3. V was cut by 7 bases and J by 8 bases, with 21 bases left in between. Germline V gives CDR1 MDHEN, CDR2 SYDVKM.

This clone has just one count. The chain uses TRBV5-6 and TRBJ2-7, with 7 nucleotides matching TRBD2. Per the germline V gene, CDR1 is SGHDT and CDR2 is YYEEEE. The CDR3 sequence is 15 residues long. With 2 bases clipped from V and 0 bases from J, the junction kept 5 bases outside the gene matches. The CDR3 nucleotides are TGTGCCAGCAGCTTTGGGACTATTAACTCCTACGAGCAGTACTTC. Translating it yields CASSFGTINSYEQYF.

This chain connects TRBV28 to TRBJ1-2, with 9 nucleotides matching TRBD1. CDR1 and CDR2 from the germline V gene are MDHEN and SYDVKM. V was clipped by 4 bases and J by 8 bases; unmatched bases: 11. The CDR3 totals 15 residues. The CDR3 protein is CASSSQGGDRVGYTF. The CDR3 bases are TGTGCCAGCAGTTCGCAGGGTGGGGACAGGGTCGGCTACACCTTC.

The chain couples TRBV6-5 to TRBJ1-2; D is perhaps TRBD1 (5 bases). V gave up 7 bases and J gave up 3 bases, with 12 bases separating them. There are 13 residues in the CDR3. CDR1 is MNHEY and CDR2 is SVGAGI in the germline V gene. The CDR3 protein is CASTRAVDYGYTF. The CDR3 DNA reads as TGTGCCAGCACCAGGGCCGTCGACTATGGCTACACCTTC.